This TCR beta chain was profiled in a study of shared clonotypes between healthy human individuals. The repertoire was sequenced with immunoSEQ multiplex PCR; TCRdb's copy has only in-frame clones and lacks some. The table lists some 1.5 million clones, 95% to 99% of them singletons. CDR1 LNHDA and CDR2 SQIVND come from the germline V gene (reference sequence). With V trimmed by 6 bases and J by 3 bases, 7 bases remained unmatched. This CDR3 comprises 15 residues. The clonotype originates from a man aged 25 to 40 in good health. Sequencing was carried out using naive CD4+ T cells sorted from blood. Subset here: CD45RA+ positively selected. The V and J genes are TRBV19 and TRBJ2-1; 8 nucleotides line up with TRBD2. CDR3 DNA sequence: TGTGCCAGTAGATTCGCGGGAGGTCACTACAATGAGCAGTTCTTC. This translates into CASRFAGGHYNEQFF.